These T cell receptor beta chains were read from a single sample in a study of cytomegalovirus exposure and HLA in healthy donors. Clones were sequenced by immunoSEQ multiplex PCR, and TCRdb holds only the in-frame ones, with some missing. This table holds approximately 210,000 clones, roughly 78% found once. Sequenced: PBMCs. The receptors originated from a girl between 5 and 17 years old in good health and CMV-seropositive. CDR3s include the opening cysteine and the closing phenylalanine or tryptophan. Each record gives: clone size, V gene, J gene, D gene, CDR3 length, CDR3 protein, CDR3 DNA. The D gene is left open where the match is weak. Where a row states a size, it is once, few, many or the class of an expanded clone; other rows omit it.

size: once; V: TRBV19; J: TRBJ2-5; D: NA; length: 14; CDR3: CASSKGTGWKTQYF; DNA: TGTGCCAGTAGCAAAGGAACAGGGTGGAAGACCCAGTACTTC
size: few; V: TRBV15; J: TRBJ2-2; D: TRBD2; length: 17; CDR3: CATSPTLSGGNTGELFF; DNA: TGTGCCACCAGCCCAACCCTCAGCGGGGGCAACACCGGGGAGCTGTTTTTT
size: few; V: TRBV9; J: TRBJ1-4; D: NA; length: 15; CDR3: CASSVVGAANEKLFF; DNA: TGTGCCAGCAGCGTAGTAGGGGCTGCTAATGAAAAACTGTTTTTT
size: NA; V: TRBV30; J: TRBJ2-7; D: TRBD2; length: 16; CDR3: CAWSTLGLAGVNEQYF; DNA: TGTGCCTGGAGTACCCTGGGACTAGCGGGGGTAAACGAGCAGTACTTC
size: NA; V: TRBV5-1; J: TRBJ2-2; D: TRBD1; length: 15; CDR3: CASSWTGGTTGELFF; DNA: TGCGCCAGCAGCTGGACAGGGGGAACCACCGGGGAGCTGTTTTTT
size: NA; V: TRBV5-6; J: TRBJ2-7; D: NA; length: 11; CDR3: CASSIENEQYF; DNA: TGTGCCAGCAGCATAGAGAACGAGCAGTACTTC
size: few; V: TRBV29-1; J: TRBJ2-5; D: NA; length: 13; CDR3: CSVDGLAQETQYF; DNA: TGCAGCGTTGATGGGCTCGCACAAGAGACCCAGTACTTC
size: NA; V: TRBV5-1; J: TRBJ1-1; D: TRBD1; length: 14; CDR3: CASSLRVDRVEAFF; DNA: TGCGCCAGCAGCTTGAGGGTAGACAGGGTCGAAGCTTTCTTT
size: once; V: TRBV10-1; J: TRBJ2-3; D: NA; length: 13; CDR3: CASRLGQGYTQYF; DNA: TGCGCCAGCAGACTCGGCCAGGGATATACGCAGTATTTT
size: NA; V: TRBV7-2; J: TRBJ1-2; D: NA; length: 12; CDR3: CASSLFSDGYTF; DNA: TGTGCCAGCAGCTTATTCTCCGATGGCTACACCTTC
size: NA; V: TRBV6-4; J: TRBJ1-6; D: NA; length: 13; CDR3: CASSETRNSPLHF; DNA: TGTGCCAGCAGTGAAACCAGAAATTCACCCCTCCACTTT
size: once; V: TRBV2; J: TRBJ2-1; D: TRBD1; length: 16; CDR3: CASSYWTGGQYNEQFF; DNA: TGTGCCAGCAGCTACTGGACAGGGGGCCAATACAATGAGCAGTTCTTC
size: NA; V: TRBV15; J: TRBJ2-7; D: TRBD2; length: 15; CDR3: CATSRDLSGGTEQYF; DNA: TGTGCCACCAGCAGAGATCTGAGCGGGGGGACGGAGCAGTACTTC
size: NA; V: TRBV2; J: TRBJ2-7; D: TRBD1; length: 13; CDR3: CASRTGQSGEQYF; DNA: TGTGCCAGCAGGACGGGACAGTCAGGCGAGCAGTACTTC
size: NA; V: TRBV4-3; J: TRBJ1-5; D: NA; length: 15; CDR3: CASSRGVDSNQPQHF; DNA: TGCGCCAGCAGCCGGGGAGTCGATAGCAATCAGCCCCAGCATTTT
size: NA; V: TRBV5-1; J: TRBJ2-5; D: NA; length: 13; CDR3: CASSFLGGETQYF; DNA: TGCGCCAGCAGCTTCCTAGGTGGGGAGACCCAGTACTTC
size: NA; V: TRBV2; J: TRBJ2-5; D: NA; length: 13; CDR3: CASNGHLQETQYF; DNA: TGTGCCAGCAACGGTCACCTACAAGAGACCCAGTACTTC
size: NA; V: TRBV10-3; J: TRBJ2-7; D: TRBD1; length: 13; CDR3: CASSWGQNYEQYF; DNA: TGTGCCTCATCTTGGGGACAGAATTACGAGCAGTACTTC
size: NA; V: TRBV7-9; J: TRBJ2-7; D: TRBD2; length: 16; CDR3: CASSRSGGGGANEQYF; DNA: TGTGCCAGCAGCCGTTCCGGGGGCGGGGGGGCAAACGAGCAGTACTTC
size: NA; V: TRBV5-4; J: TRBJ1-2; D: NA; length: 12; CDR3: CASSRARDGYTF; DNA: TGTGCCAGCAGCAGGGCGCGGGATGGCTACACCTTC
size: NA; V: TRBV6-1; J: TRBJ2-5; D: TRBD1; length: 17; CDR3: CASSGQGRSAGRETQYF; DNA: TGTGCCAGCAGTGGACAGGGGCGCTCAGCTGGCCGTGAGACCCAGTACTTC
size: NA; V: TRBV19; J: TRBJ1-5; D: TRBD1; length: 15; CDR3: CASSPGGGSNQPQHF; DNA: TGTGCCAGTAGTCCAGGGGGCGGGAGCAATCAGCCCCAGCATTTT
size: few; V: TRBV5-4; J: TRBJ2-5; D: NA; length: 13; CDR3: CASSLALGETQYF; DNA: TGTGCCAGCAGCTTGGCCCTCGGAGAGACCCAGTACTTC
size: NA; V: TRBV27; J: TRBJ2-1; D: NA; length: 16; CDR3: CASSHELDSLSYEQFF; DNA: TGTGCCAGCAGCCATGAATTAGATTCCCTCTCCTATGAGCAGTTCTTC
size: NA; V: TRBV9; J: TRBJ2-5; D: TRBD2; length: 18; CDR3: CASSGGTSGGAIEETQYF; DNA: TGTGCCAGCAGCGGAGGGACTAGCGGGGGGGCCATAGAAGAGACCCAGTACTTC
size: once; V: TRBV7-2; J: TRBJ1-2; D: NA; length: 13; CDR3: CASSSRGFDGYTF; DNA: TGTGCCAGCAGTTCAAGGGGGTTTGATGGCTACACCTTC
size: NA; V: TRBV18; J: TRBJ1-1; D: NA; length: 14; CDR3: CASSPTQGNTEAFF; DNA: TGTGCCAGCTCACCGACACAGGGGAACACTGAAGCTTTCTTT
size: NA; V: TRBV10-3; J: TRBJ1-2; D: NA; length: 12; CDR3: CAISGQGYGYTF; DNA: TGTGCCATCAGCGGGCAGGGCTATGGCTACACCTTC
size: few; V: TRBV5-1; J: TRBJ2-1; D: TRBD2; length: 15; CDR3: CASSSTSGGANEQFF; DNA: TGCGCCAGCAGCTCAACTAGCGGGGGGGCGAATGAGCAGTTCTTC
size: NA; V: TRBV19; J: TRBJ1-5; D: NA; length: 15; CDR3: CASSLEEGGNQPQHF; DNA: TGTGCCAGTAGCCTAGAAGAGGGTGGTAACCAGCCCCAGCATTTT
size: NA; V: TRBV11-3; J: TRBJ1-6; D: NA; length: 13; CDR3: CASSLGRGTPLHF; DNA: TGTGCCAGCAGCTTAGGCAGAGGTACACCCCTCCACTTT